The sequence of this TCR beta chain was determined in a study of blood T cells in healthy people across ages. Alongside a J-beta primer mix, a sample-barcoded 5' primer served in a second PCR lasting roughly 7 to 11 cycles. Each cDNA molecule, via a template-switch adaptor with 12 random nucleotides, was tagged. Each CDR3 protein gets one entry after TCRdb re-called the 5' RACE reads with MiXCR. The sample carries about 1 million distinct CDR3 sequences, under 55% recorded once. To note about this clonotype: Its antigen is undetermined.

CDR1 is ENHRY, CDR2 SYGVKD, per germline. This CDR3 region has 17 residues. With 2 bases clipped from V and 6 bases from J, the junction kept 12 bases outside the gene matches. Findings of the study overall: Any changes in expanded clonotypes were possibly confounded, as donor CMV status remained unknown. Estimates of diversity drawn from one million T cells were considered underestimates.

This receptor was identified in a woman aged 55-69 years in good health. Material for sequencing was blood. This rearrangement joins TRBV10-3 to TRBJ2-1, with 8 positions matching TRBD2. The CDR3 reads CAISEPLGTRVGNEQFF. CDR3 sequence (DNA): TGTGCCATCAGTGAGCCCCTTGGGACTAGGGTCGGCAATGAGCAGTTCTTC.